The 31 T cell receptor beta chains below were found in one sample sequenced in a study of high-grade serous ovarian cancer treatment subgroups. Measured with immunoSEQ multiplex PCR; TCRdb has only the in-frame clones, and not every one. This sample has 25,000 to 30,000 clones; around four fifths occur once, and the top ten carry 2.1%. Tumor tissue was taken before any definitive surgery or chemotherapy was given. The sample comprised tumor tissue. Receptor source: a human donor with high-grade serous ovarian cancer.

The chain uses TRBV7-9 and TRBJ2-7, with TRBD2 identical over 7 bases. This CDR3 region has 16 residues. Trimming took 0 bases from V and 5 from J; bases not matched to a gene: 10. Germline V gene sequence: CDR1 SEHNR, CDR2 FQNEAQ (reference sequence). CDR3 DNA: TGTGCCAGCAGCTTAGCGGCTGGGGCCGGGGGGAACGAGCAGTACTTC. This encodes CASSLAAGAGGNEQYF.

The V gene is TRBV27, the J gene TRBJ2-7; D assignment may be TRBD1 or TRBD2 (5 bases each). The CDR3 is 16 residues long. Germline lookup yields CDR1 MNHEY and CDR2 SMNVEV (reference sequence). V lost 5 bases and J lost 3, with 20 bases in between. CDR3 nucleotides: TGTGCCAGCAGTCATGGGACCGTCCGTGGGGGCTACGAGCAGTACTTC. Translation gives CASSHGTVRGGYEQYF.

This clone was seen just once. The chain joins TRBV11-3 to TRBJ2-5; a weak D match, TRBD1 (5 bases). V dropped 2 bases and J dropped 5 bases, with 9 bases sitting between them. The length of the CDR3 is 13 residues. CDR1 SGHNT and CDR2 YENEEA come from the germline V gene. CDR3: CASSLTGAETQYF. CDR3 DNA: TGTGCCAGCAGCTTAACAGGAGCGGAGACCCAGTACTTC.

The chain couples TRBV30 to TRBJ1-6, with D hard to call. The germline gives CDR1 GTSNPN, CDR2 SVGIG (reference sequence). The CDR3 has 14 residues. V was clipped by 2 bases and J by 7 bases, with 12 bases between them. For the CDR3, the DNA is TGTGCCTGGAGTATGAGCGGAGGAAATTCACCCCTCCACTTT. Translating it yields CAWSMSGGNSPLHF.

This clone turned up a few times. The DNA of the CDR3 is TGTGCCAGCAGCCCCCTCTACGAGCAGTACTTC. Its translation is CASSPLYEQYF. The chain is built from TRBV11-2 and TRBJ2-7; D unresolved. V lost 5 bases to trimming and J lost 3 bases, with 5 bases between them. This CDR3 is built from 11 residues. Germline V gives CDR1 SGHAT, CDR2 FQNNGV.

The chain carries TRBV13 and TRBJ2-5, with D maybe TRBD2 (5 bases). The germline CDR1 and CDR2 sequences are PRHDT and FYEKMQ (reference sequence). Trimming stripped 5 bases from V and 0 bases from J, with 16 bases between. This CDR3 comprises 16 residues. The CDR3 region has the DNA TGTGCCAGCAGCCTCCGAGGGTCTTCTGACCAAGAGACCCAGTACTTC. Amino acids: CASSLRGSSDQETQYF.

The chain employs TRBV29-1 and TRBJ2-3; D is unclear. The CDR3 has 13 amino acids. Per the germline V gene, CDR1 is SQVTM and CDR2 is ANQGSEA. Trimming pared 2 bases from V and 4 bases from J, leaving 10 bases between. CDR3: CSVELSAADTQYF. CDR3 DNA sequence: TGCAGCGTTGAATTGTCGGCGGCAGATACGCAGTATTTT.

With regard to this clone: Other DNA sequences of this sample code for an identical CDR3. The chain has TRBV2 and TRBJ2-3, with 8 bases matching TRBD2. The junction had 1 base not matched to a gene; V was cut back by 3 bases and J by 2 bases. The V gene's germline CDR1 is SNHLY and CDR2 FYNNEI. CDR3 length: 14 amino acids. CDR3 amino acids: CASSETSATDTQYF. DNA of the CDR3: TGTGCCAGCAGTGAGACTAGCGCCACAGATACGCAGTATTTT.

This rearrangement joins TRBV6-1 to TRBJ2-2, with D tentatively TRBD2 (5 bases). This CDR3 has 14 residues. V was clipped by 6 bases and J by 6 bases, with 14 bases between them. Germline CDR1 reads MNHNS; CDR2 reads SASEGT. CDR3 in DNA: TGTGCCAGCAGCTTAATACTAGACCCCGGGGAGCTGTTTTTT. This sequence encodes CASSLILDPGELFF.

The chain joins TRBV13 to TRBJ2-5, with D unresolved. Trimming pared 2 bases from V and 4 bases from J, leaving 2 bases between. The germline V gene has CDR1 PRHDT and CDR2 FYEKMQ (reference sequence). This CDR3 comprises 11 residues. The CDR3 coding sequence is TGTGCCAGCAGCTTACGAGAGACCCAGTACTTC. This sequence encodes CASSLRETQYF.

The chain has TRBV28 and TRBJ1-2, with D possibly TRBD1 on 5 matching bases. Germline loops: CDR1 MDHEN, CDR2 SYDVKM. The CDR3 runs 18 residues. V shed 2 bases and J shed 0 bases, with 19 bases lying between them. For the CDR3, the DNA is TGTGCCAGCAGTTTACCCTTACAGGTTTACAATACTAACTATGGCTACACCTTC. Translating gives CASSLPLQVYNTNYGYTF.

The chain is built from TRBV28 and TRBJ1-2; D may be TRBD1 (5 bases). Trimming removed 5 bases from V and 0 bases from J, with 13 bases in between. The germline gives CDR1 MDHEN, CDR2 SYDVKM. This CDR3 has 15 residues. CDR3 coding DNA: TGTGCCAGCAGTGACCCGGGACTCACTAACTATGGCTACACCTTC. Its protein is CASSDPGLTNYGYTF.

The V gene is TRBV27, the J gene TRBJ1-2, with D unresolved. The CDR3 extends over 13 amino acids. CDR1 is MNHEY and CDR2 is SMNVEV in the germline V gene (reference sequence). The V gene lost 3 bases and the J gene lost 7 bases, with 12 bases spanning the gap. DNA for the CDR3: TGTGCCAGCAGTTTGGAGGCAACCGGTGGCTACACCTTC. Protein: CASSLEATGGYTF.

This sequence joins TRBV6-1 and TRBJ2-1; D is uncertain. V lost 0 bases, J lost 13 bases, and 13 bases lay in between. CDR1 MNHNS and CDR2 SASEGT come from the germline V gene. The CDR3 runs 13 residues. CDR3 bases: TGTGCCAGCAGTGAAGCGCTAGGGCTAAGACAGTTCTTC. Translating it yields CASSEALGLRQFF.

The J gene is TRBJ1-1, the V gene TRBV30; D remains unclear. V lost 7 bases, J lost 4 bases, and 13 bases lay in between. The CDR3 is made up of 12 amino acids. The germline V gene has CDR1 GTSNPN and CDR2 SVGIG (reference sequence). The chain's CDR3 is CALGRRVTEAFF. CDR3 nucleotide sequence: TGTGCCTTGGGTCGTAGGGTCACTGAAGCTTTCTTT.

The chain joins TRBV10-1 to TRBJ2-3; D remains unclear. The CDR3 contains 15 residues. Germline V CDR1 and CDR2: WNHNN, SYGVQD (reference sequence). The V and J ends lost 2 bases and 4 bases respectively, with 13 bases between them. DNA for the CDR3: TGCGCCAGCAGTGAGATCAGAGGTGGGCCAGATACGCAGTATTTT. Its protein product is CASSEIRGGPDTQYF.

The chain combines TRBV11-1 with TRBJ2-7; TRBD2 is a possible D gene (6 bases). CDR1 SGHAT and CDR2 FQDESV come from the germline V gene (reference sequence). CDR3 length: 14 residues. V lost 3 bases, J lost 6 bases, and 15 bases lay in between. Here the CDR3 DNA reads TGTGCCAGCAGCTTGGGCGGGGTAGTAGGCGAGCAGTACTTC. It is translated as CASSLGGVVGEQYF.

This rearrangement joins TRBV30 to TRBJ2-7; no clear D. V was trimmed by 8 bases and J by 2 bases, leaving 10 bases between them. The CDR3 totals 11 residues. Germline V gives CDR1 GTSNPN, CDR2 SVGIG (reference sequence). The CDR3, as DNA: TGTGCCGGGTTGACGCCCTACGAGCAGTACTTC. The encoded protein is CAGLTPYEQYF.

CDR3: CSAFSGRARNEQFF. The DNA of the CDR3 is TGCAGCGCCTTTAGCGGGAGGGCAAGAAATGAGCAGTTCTTC. J is TRBJ2-1 and V is TRBV29-1; 11 nucleotides agree with TRBD2. V trimming: 7 bases; J trimming: 7 bases; junction bases outside the gene matches: 9. Germline CDR1 is SQVTM and CDR2 is ANQGSEA. The CDR3 is made up of 14 amino acids.

This sequence joins TRBV5-1 and TRBJ2-6; weak D call: TRBD2 (5 bases). Trimming removed 0 bases from V and 2 bases from J, with 6 bases in between. This CDR3 is built from 15 residues. CDR1 is SGHRS and CDR2 is YFSETQ in the germline V gene. The CDR3 coding sequence is TGCGCCAGCAGCTTGGACGGGGCTGGGGCCAACGTCCTGACTTTC. This sequence encodes CASSLDGAGANVLTF.

The chain recombines TRBV7-8 with TRBJ1-2; D is ambiguous. Trimming removed 1 base from V and 8 bases from J, with 11 bases in between. Germline V gives CDR1 SGHVS, CDR2 FQNEAQ. CDR3 length: 13 amino acids. The CDR3 loop is CASSLVPAGGYTF. In DNA form, the CDR3 reads TGTGCCAGCAGCTTAGTGCCTGCTGGGGGCTACACCTTC. Variable domain in full (rest from reference TRBV7-8 and TRBJ1-2): GAGVSQSPRYKVAKRGQDVALRCDPISGHVSLFWYQQALGQGPEFLTYFQNEAQLDKSGLPSDRFFAERPEGSVSTLKIQRTQQEDSAVYLCASSLVPAGGYTFGSGTRLTVV.

The rearrangement links TRBV19 to TRBJ1-5; D is unclear. The germline gives CDR1 LNHDA, CDR2 SQIVND (reference sequence). V lost 3 bases, J lost 3 bases, and 9 bases lay in between. The CDR3 spans 14 residues. The DNA for the CDR3 is TGTGCCAGTAGTATTCGGGGTTCCAATCAGCCCCAGCATTTT. Translation gives CASSIRGSNQPQHF.

This rearrangement joins TRBV5-1 to TRBJ2-6; the match to TRBD2 covers 11 bases. V shed 0 bases, J shed 0 bases, and the junction held 8 bases outside the gene matches. Germline lookup yields CDR1 SGHRS and CDR2 YFSETQ. The CDR3 consists of 20 residues. CDR3 nucleotide sequence: TGCGCCAGCAGCTTGGTAGTAGCGGGAGGGATAAGCTCTGGGGCCAACGTCCTGACTTTC. Protein: CASSLVVAGGISSGANVLTF.

This chain joins TRBV9 and TRBJ2-3; 11 bases line up with TRBD2. J lost 3 bases, V lost 0 bases, and 0 bases had no gene match. This CDR3 is built from 15 residues. Germline-derived CDR1 and CDR2 are SGDLS and YYNGEE. CDR3 region: CASSVGTSGTDTQYF. The CDR3 bases are TGTGCCAGCAGCGTAGGGACTAGCGGGACAGATACGCAGTATTTT.

V gene TRBV27 combines with J gene TRBJ1-5; TRBD1 matches at 7 bases. After removal of 0 bases from V and 7 bases from J, the junction contained 9 bases not matched to a gene. Germline V gives CDR1 MNHEY, CDR2 SMNVEV (reference sequence). The CDR3 runs 16 residues. CDR3 nucleotide sequence: TGTGCCAGCAGTTTATCGGGAACAGGGGTGCGGCAGCCCCAGCATTTT. The encoded protein is CASSLSGTGVRQPQHF.

The chain joins TRBV12-5 to TRBJ2-1; D is unresolved. The CDR3 has 12 amino acids. The V end was cut by 3 bases, the J end by 9 bases, with 9 bases between. Germline values: CDR1 LGHNT, CDR2 FRNRAP. The CDR3, as DNA: TGTGCTAGTGGTTTACCGAGGAGTGAGCAGTTCTTC. This codes for CASGLPRSEQFF.

The V and J genes are TRBV10-1 and TRBJ2-1, with D possibly TRBD1 on 9 matching bases. This CDR3 is 19 amino acids long. V lost 8 bases and J 1 base, leaving 27 bases between the germline ends. Germline CDR1 and CDR2: WNHNN and SYGVQD (reference sequence). CDR3 nucleotides: TGCGCCAGCTCTCCGACAGGGGGGCTAGCGGGCCGTTCCTACAATGAGCAGTTCTTC. Its translation is CASSPTGGLAGRSYNEQFF.

V usage is TRBV18 and J usage is TRBJ2-1, with D possibly being TRBD1 or TRBD2 (6 bases each). CDR1 and CDR2 (germline): KGHSH, LQKENI. V was trimmed by 1 base and J by 6 bases, leaving 10 bases between them. The CDR3 spans 14 residues. The CDR3 DNA is TGTGCCAGCTCACCACAGGGGGGCATCAATGAGCAGTTCTTC. Protein: CASSPQGGINEQFF. Variable domain in full (rest from reference TRBV18 and TRBJ2-1): NAGVMQNPRHLVRRRGQEARLRCSPMKGHSHVYWYRQLPEEGLKFMVYLQKENIIDESGMPKERFSAEFPKEGPSILRIQQVVRGDSAAYFCASSPQGGINEQFFGPGTRLTVL.

V usage is TRBV7-3 and J usage is TRBJ2-4; TRBD1 or TRBD2 may be the D gene (5 bases each). Germline assignment: CDR1 SGHTA and CDR2 FQGTGA. V shed 3 bases and J shed 5 bases, with 8 bases lying between them. CDR3 length: 13 amino acids. The CDR3 region has the DNA TGTGCCAGCAGCTTGGGGACGGAAAACATTCAGTACTTC. The encoded protein is CASSLGTENIQYF.

This chain connects TRBV27 to TRBJ1-3, with D unresolved. Trimming removed 5 bases at V and 0 bases at J, with 5 bases between. This CDR3 has 13 amino acids. Germline CDR1 MNHEY, CDR2 SMNVEV (reference sequence). The CDR3 nucleotides are TGTGCCAGCAGTCCCTCCTCTGGAAACACCATATATTTT. Its protein is CASSPSSGNTIYF.

The chain links TRBV2 to TRBJ2-5; no definite D call. The CDR3 contains 13 residues. The germline gives CDR1 SNHLY, CDR2 FYNNEI. The germline V and J ends were trimmed by 5 bases and 2 bases, with 9 bases remaining between them. CDR3 nucleotide sequence: TGTGCCAGCAGTTCTGACTTACAAGAGACCCAGTACTTC. Its protein product is CASSSDLQETQYF.